This TCR beta chain was obtained from a study of cytomegalovirus exposure and HLA in healthy donors. In germline, CDR1 is WSHSY, CDR2 SAAADI. This CDR3 has 15 residues. Trimming shortened V by 3 bases and J by 5 bases, and 17 bases separated the two germline ends. This clone was counted once. Its target is not known. Study-level results: TCR beta sequences numbering around 15,000 were associated with HLA alleles at 0.05 false discovery rate in a later analysis.

PCR used 60 Vbeta primers and 13 Jbeta primers. In the authors' workflow: A later analysis counted around 74 million unique TCR beta chains, about 10 million shared. Data came from immunoSEQ multiplex PCR; TCRdb stores just in-frame clones and leaves some out. V, J and clone size were drawn from that table, and D and trimming were deduced from the DNA. The sample holds about 210,000 clones; over 65% are singletons and the top ten take roughly 3.1%. The origin of this receptor is a man aged 40-50 years in good health and CMV-seropositive. V gene TRBV10-2 combines with J gene TRBJ2-7; D call uncertain. Sample: PBMCs. In DNA form, the CDR3 reads TGCGCCAGCAGTGACTCACTTTTAATCCAGGACGAGCAGTACTTC. Protein sequence: CASSDSLLIQDEQYF.